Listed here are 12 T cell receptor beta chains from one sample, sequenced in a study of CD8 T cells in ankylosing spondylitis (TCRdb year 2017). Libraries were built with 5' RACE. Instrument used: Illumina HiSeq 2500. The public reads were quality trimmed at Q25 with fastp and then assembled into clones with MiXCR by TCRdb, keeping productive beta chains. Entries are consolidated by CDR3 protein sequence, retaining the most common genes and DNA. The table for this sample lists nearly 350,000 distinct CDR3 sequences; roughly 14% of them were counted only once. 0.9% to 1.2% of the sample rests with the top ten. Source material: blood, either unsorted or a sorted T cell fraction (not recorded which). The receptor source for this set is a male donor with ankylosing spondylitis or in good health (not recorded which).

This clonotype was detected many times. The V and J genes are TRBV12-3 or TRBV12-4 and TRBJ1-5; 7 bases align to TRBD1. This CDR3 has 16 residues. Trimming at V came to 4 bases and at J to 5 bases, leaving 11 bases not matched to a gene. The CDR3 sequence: CASSSGQEGLYQPQHF. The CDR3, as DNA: TGTGCCAGCAGTTCCGGACAGGAGGGACTTTATCAGCCCCAGCATTTT.

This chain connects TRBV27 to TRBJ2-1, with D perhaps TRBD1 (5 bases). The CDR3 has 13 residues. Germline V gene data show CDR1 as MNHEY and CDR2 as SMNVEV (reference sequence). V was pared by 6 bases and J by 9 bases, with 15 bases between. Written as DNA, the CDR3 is TGTGCCAGCAGAGGGGTGGGGCGGACTGAGCAGTTCTTC. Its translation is CASRGVGRTEQFF.

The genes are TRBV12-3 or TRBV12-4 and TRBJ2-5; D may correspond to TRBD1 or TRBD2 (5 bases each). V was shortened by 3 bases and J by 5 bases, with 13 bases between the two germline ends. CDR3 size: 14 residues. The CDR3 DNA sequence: TGTGCCAGCAGTTTGGCAGCGAGGGGCGAGACCCAGTACTTC. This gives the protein CASSLAARGETQYF.

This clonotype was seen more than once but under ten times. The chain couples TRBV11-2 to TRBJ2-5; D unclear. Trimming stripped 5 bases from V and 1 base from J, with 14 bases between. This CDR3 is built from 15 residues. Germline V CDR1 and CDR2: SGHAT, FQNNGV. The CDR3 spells CASSPARALQETQYF. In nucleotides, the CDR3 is TGTGCCAGCAGCCCCGCCCGGGCCCTCCAAGAGACCCAGTACTTC.

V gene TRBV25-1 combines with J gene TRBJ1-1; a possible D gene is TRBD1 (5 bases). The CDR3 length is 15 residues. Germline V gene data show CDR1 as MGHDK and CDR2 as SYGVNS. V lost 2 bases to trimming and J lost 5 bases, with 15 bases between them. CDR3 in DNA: TGTGCCAGCAGTGAACCCTGGGGGGGGGGGACTGAAGCTTTCTTT. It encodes CASSEPWGGGTEAFF. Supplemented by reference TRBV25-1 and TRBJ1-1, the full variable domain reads EADIYQTPRYLVIGTGKKITLECSQTMGHDKMYWYQQDPGMELHLIHYSYGVNSTEKGDLSSESTVSRIRTEHFPLTLESARPSHTSQYLCASSEPWGGGTEAFFGQGTRLTVV.

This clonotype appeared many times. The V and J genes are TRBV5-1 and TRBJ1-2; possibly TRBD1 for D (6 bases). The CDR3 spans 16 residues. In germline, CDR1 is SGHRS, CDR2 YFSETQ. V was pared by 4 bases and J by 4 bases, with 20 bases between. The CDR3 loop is CASSASGTNSFYGYTF. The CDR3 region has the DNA TGCGCCAGCAGCGCCTCCGGGACAAACTCTTTCTATGGCTACACCTTC.

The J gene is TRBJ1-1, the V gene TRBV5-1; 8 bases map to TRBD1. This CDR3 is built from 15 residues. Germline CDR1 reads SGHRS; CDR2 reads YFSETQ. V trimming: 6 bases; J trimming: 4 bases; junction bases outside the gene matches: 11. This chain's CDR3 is CASTSPETGGTEAFF. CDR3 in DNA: TGCGCCAGCACTTCTCCCGAAACAGGGGGCACTGAAGCTTTCTTT.

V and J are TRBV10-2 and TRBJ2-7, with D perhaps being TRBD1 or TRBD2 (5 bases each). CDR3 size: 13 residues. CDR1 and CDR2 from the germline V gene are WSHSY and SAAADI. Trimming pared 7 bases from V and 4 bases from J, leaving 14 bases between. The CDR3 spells CASKPGREYEQYF. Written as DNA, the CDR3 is TGCGCCAGCAAGCCGGGACGGGAATACGAGCAGTACTTC.

The CDR3 region has the DNA TGTGCCAGCAGAGGGCGGGGAATCGTTGCAGATACGCAGTATTTT. This sequence encodes CASRGRGIVADTQYF. The genes are TRBV6-1 and TRBJ2-3, with a tentative D call TRBD2 (6 bases). Germline values: CDR1 MNHNS, CDR2 SASEGT. V lost 6 bases to trimming and J lost 4 bases, with 17 bases between them. The CDR3 sequence is 15 residues long.

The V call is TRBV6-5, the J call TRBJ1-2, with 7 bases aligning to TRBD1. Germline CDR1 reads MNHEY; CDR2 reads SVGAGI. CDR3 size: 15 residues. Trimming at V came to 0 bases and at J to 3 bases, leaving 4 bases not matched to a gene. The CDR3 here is CASSYSHDRDYGYTF. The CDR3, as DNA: TGTGCCAGCAGTTACTCCCACGACAGGGACTATGGCTACACCTTC.

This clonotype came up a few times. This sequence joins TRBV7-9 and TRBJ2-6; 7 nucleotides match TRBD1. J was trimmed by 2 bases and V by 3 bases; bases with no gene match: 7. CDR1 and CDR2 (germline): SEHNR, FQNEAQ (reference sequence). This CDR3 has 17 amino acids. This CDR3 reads CASSLTGSSPGANVLTF. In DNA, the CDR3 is TGTGCCAGCAGCTTGACAGGGAGTAGTCCTGGGGCCAACGTCCTGACTTTC.

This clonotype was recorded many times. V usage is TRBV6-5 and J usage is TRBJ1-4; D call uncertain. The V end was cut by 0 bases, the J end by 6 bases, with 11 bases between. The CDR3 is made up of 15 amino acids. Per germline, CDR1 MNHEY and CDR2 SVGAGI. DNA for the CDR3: TGTGCCAGCAGTTACTCCCCCTCTTTGGATGAAAAACTGTTTTTT. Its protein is CASSYSPSLDEKLFF.